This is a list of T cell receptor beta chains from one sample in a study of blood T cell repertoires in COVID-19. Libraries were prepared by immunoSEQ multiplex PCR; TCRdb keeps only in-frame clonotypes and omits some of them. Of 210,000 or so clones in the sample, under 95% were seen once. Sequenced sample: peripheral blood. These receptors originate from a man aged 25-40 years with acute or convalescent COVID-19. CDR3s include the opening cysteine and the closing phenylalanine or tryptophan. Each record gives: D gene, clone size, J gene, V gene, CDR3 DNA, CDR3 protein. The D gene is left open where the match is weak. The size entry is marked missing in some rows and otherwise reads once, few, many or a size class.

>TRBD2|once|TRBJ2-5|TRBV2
TGTGCCAGCAGTGAACCCGGGGGGGCTGCCCAGTACTTC
CASSEPGGAAQYF
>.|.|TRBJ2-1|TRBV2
TGTGCCAGCATCCTCCACAATGAGCAGTTCTTC
CASILHNEQFF
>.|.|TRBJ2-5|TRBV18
TGTGCCAGCTCACCGGGGCAGAGTCAAGAGACCCAGTACTTC
CASSPGQSQETQYF
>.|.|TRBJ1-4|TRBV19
TGTGCCAGTAGTTACGCAGGGGTCACCACTAATGAAAAACTGTTTTTT
CASSYAGVTTNEKLFF
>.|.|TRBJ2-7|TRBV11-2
TGTGCCAGCACCCCCCAGGCCCTCTACGAGCAGTACTTC
CASTPQALYEQYF
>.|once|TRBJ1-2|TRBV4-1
TGCGCCAGCAGCCAAGATTGGGGGCAGGGACCCTATGGCTACACCTTC
CASSQDWGQGPYGYTF
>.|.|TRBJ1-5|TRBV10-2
TGCGCCAGCAGTGACACGCTCCGGGACACCGGGGATCAGCCCCAGCATTTT
CASSDTLRDTGDQPQHF
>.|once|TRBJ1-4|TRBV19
TGTGCCAGCGGGGGAGAGTATGAAAAACTGTTTTTT
CASGGEYEKLFF
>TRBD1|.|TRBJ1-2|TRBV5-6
TGTGCCAGCAGCTCGGGACAGCTATATGGCTACACCTTC
CASSSGQLYGYTF
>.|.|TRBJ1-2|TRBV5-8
TGTGCCAGCAGCGCCGATGAGGACTATGGCTACACCTTC
CASSADEDYGYTF
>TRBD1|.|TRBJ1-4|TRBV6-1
TGTGCCAGCAGTGAACAGGACAGGGCGAATGAAAAACTGTTTTTT
CASSEQDRANEKLFF
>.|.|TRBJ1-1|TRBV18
TGTGCCAGCTCACCTCTTAGACAGGCCCCGGGAAACATGAACACTGAAGCTTTCTTT
CASSPLRQAPGNMNTEAFF
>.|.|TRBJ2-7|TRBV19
TGTGCCAGTAGCCCGGTGTTAGATGTCTACGAGCAGTACTTC
CASSPVLDVYEQYF
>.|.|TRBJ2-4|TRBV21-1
TGTGCCAGCAGCCAAAGGAGGCCCTCCAACCTCTACTTAGCCAAAAACATTCAGTACTTC
CASSQRRPSNLYLAKNIQYF
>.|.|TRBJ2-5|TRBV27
TGTGCCAGCAGCAAAAAGGGAACAGGGTTAGGGGAGACCCAGTACTTC
CASSKKGTGLGETQYF
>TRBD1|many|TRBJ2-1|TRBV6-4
TGTGCCAGCAGTGAAGTCGGGACAGGGATCGATGAGCAGTTCTTC
CASSEVGTGIDEQFF
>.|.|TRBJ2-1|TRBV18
TGTGCCAGCTCACCACCTAGATTAGTATCCGACGGGAAAGGAGGAAATGAGCAGTTCTTC
CASSPPRLVSDGKGGNEQFF
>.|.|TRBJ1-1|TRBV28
TGTGCCAGCAGTTTACTCCGGACAGTTGAAGCTTTCTTT
CASSLLRTVEAFF
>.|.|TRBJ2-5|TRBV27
TGTGCCAGCAGTTTAAGGTGGGAGTGGGAGACCCAGTACTTC
CASSLRWEWETQYF
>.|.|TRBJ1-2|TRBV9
TGTGCCAGCAGCCCTAAGCTCCGAGGTGGTAACTATGGCTACACCTTC
CASSPKLRGGNYGYTF
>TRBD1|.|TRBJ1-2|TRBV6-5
TGTGCCAGCGGAATGGACAGGGGCGGCTATGGCTACACCTTC
CASGMDRGGYGYTF
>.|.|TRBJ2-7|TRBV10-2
TGCGCCAGCAGTGCTCAAAGGGGACAGCGATACGCGGGAGAGCAGTACTTC
CASSAQRGQRYAGEQYF
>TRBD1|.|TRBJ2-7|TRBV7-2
TGTGCCAGCAGCTATGGGACAGGGAACGTGCAGTACTTC
CASSYGTGNVQYF
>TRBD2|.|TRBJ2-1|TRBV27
TGTGCCAGCAGTCTATCGGGGGGGCCCATAGATGAGCAGTTCTTC
CASSLSGGPIDEQFF
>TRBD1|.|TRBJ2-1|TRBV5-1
TGCGCCAGCAGCTTGGGGGGACAGGGGAGTAATGAGCAGTTCTTC
CASSLGGQGSNEQFF
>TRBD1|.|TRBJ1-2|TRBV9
TGTGCCAGCAGCGAACCGGGACAGGGGGCCCGTGGCTACACCTTC
CASSEPGQGARGYTF
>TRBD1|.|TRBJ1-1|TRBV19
TGTGCCAGTACGACAGGGGGCTTGAACACTGAAGCTTTCTTT
CASTTGGLNTEAFF
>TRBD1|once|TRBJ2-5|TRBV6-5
TGTGCCAGCAGTTCGGACAGGCAAGAGACCCAGTACTTC
CASSSDRQETQYF
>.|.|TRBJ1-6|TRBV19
TGTGCCAGTAGTCGTCGTCCTCAAAGGGGATATAATTCACCCCTCCACTTT
CASSRRPQRGYNSPLHF
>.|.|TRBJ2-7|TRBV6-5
TGTGCCAGCAGTTCCCAGGGACTCTACGAGCAGTACTTC
CASSSQGLYEQYF
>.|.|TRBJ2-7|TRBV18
TGTGCCAGCTCATCAACATTATCCTACGAGCAGTACTTC
CASSSTLSYEQYF
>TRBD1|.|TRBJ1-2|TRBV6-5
TGTGCCAGCAGTACCCGACAGGGGGCTCCGTCGGGCTACACCTTC
CASSTRQGAPSGYTF
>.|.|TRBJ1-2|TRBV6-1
TGTGCCAGCAGTTATGTGGAGGGCTACACCTTC
CASSYVEGYTF
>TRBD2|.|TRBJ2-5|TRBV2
TGTGCCAGCAGTGGGGGGGGTAGCGGAGAGACCCAGTACTTC
CASSGGGSGETQYF
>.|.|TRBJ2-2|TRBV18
TGTGCCAGTTATCACCAGTACAAAAACACCGGGGAGCTGTTTTTT
CASYHQYKNTGELFF
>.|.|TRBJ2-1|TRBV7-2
TGTGCCAGCAGCTTCGGGCTGGCGCAGCGGATAGAGCAGTTCTTC
CASSFGLAQRIEQFF
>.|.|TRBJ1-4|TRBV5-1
TGCGCCAGCAGCTTGAGACAGGCGTATAATGAAAAACTGTTTTTT
CASSLRQAYNEKLFF
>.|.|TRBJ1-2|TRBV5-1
TGCGCCAGCAGCTTGCCGGGGATCGACGGCTACACCTTC
CASSLPGIDGYTF
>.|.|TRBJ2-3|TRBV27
TGTGCCAGCAGTTTAAAATCAGGGAGCACAGATACGCAGTATTTT
CASSLKSGSTDTQYF
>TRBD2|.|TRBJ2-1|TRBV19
TGTGCCAGTAGTATAGTGAAGGTTGGGACTAGCGGGAGGAATGAGCAGTTCTTC
CASSIVKVGTSGRNEQFF
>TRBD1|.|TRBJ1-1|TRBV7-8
TGTGCCAGCAACAGACAGGGAACGAACACTGAAGCTTTCTTT
CASNRQGTNTEAFF
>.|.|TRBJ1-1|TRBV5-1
TGCGCCAGCAACAAAATGCCAGGGGACACTGAAGCTTTCTTT
CASNKMPGDTEAFF
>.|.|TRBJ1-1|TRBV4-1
TGCGCCAGCAGCCAGAGGAAGAACACTGAAGCTTTCTTT
CASSQRKNTEAFF